This T cell receptor beta chain was sequenced for a study of cytomegalovirus exposure and HLA in healthy donors. Germline trimming cut 2 bases from V and 0 bases from J; bases unmatched to any gene: 4. The CDR3 has 17 residues. Germline V gene lookup returns CDR1 MNHEY and CDR2 SMNVEV (reference sequence). PCR amplification relied on 60 Vbeta primers (plus 13 Jbeta primers). Assay: immunoSEQ multiplex PCR; the TCRdb copy retains only in-frame clones and omits some. In the table there are some 170,000 clones, roughly three quarters of which are singletons. Details on this clone: The target antigen is unknown.

Study-wide results and limits: Common viral pathogens were later found to be apparently linked to several of the most significant clusters. Many donors shared some public TCRs, even though most TCR sequences were rare.

This TCR was recovered from a man in his 60s in good health and CMV-seronegative. The sample was PBMCs. The chain couples TRBV27 to TRBJ2-6; 7 positions agree with TRBD1. The CDR3 reads CASSLQTGSSGANVLTF. The DNA for the CDR3 is TGTGCCAGCAGTTTACAGACAGGGTCCTCTGGGGCCAACGTCCTGACTTTC.